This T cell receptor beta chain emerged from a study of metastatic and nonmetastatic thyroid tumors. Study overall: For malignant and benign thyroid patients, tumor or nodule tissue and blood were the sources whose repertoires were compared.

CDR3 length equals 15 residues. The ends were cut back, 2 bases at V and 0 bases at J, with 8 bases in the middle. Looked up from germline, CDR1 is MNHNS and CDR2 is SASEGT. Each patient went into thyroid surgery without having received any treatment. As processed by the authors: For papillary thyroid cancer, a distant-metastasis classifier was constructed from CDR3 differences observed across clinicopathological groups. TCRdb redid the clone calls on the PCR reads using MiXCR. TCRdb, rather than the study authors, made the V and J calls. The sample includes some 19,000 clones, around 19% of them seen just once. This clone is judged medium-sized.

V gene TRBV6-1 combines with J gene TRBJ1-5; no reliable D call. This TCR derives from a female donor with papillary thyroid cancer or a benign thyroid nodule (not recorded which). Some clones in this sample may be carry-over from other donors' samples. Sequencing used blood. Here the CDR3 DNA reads TGTGCCAGCAGTGAAAAGTACAGTAGCAATCAGCCCCAGCATTTT. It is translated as CASSEKYSSNQPQHF.